The 28 T cell receptor beta chains in this list originate from one sample, sequenced in a study of graft-versus-host responses after intestinal transplantation. The table came from immunoSEQ multiplex PCR; TCRdb's copy has only in-frame clones and leaves some out. The table shows some 45,000 clones, with 90% to 95% occurring only once. Sequencing was performed on PBMCs, taken 524 days after transplant. These TCRs come from a human patient who received an intestinal transplant, so some T cells may come from the graft donor.

J is TRBJ1-1 and V is TRBV9, with D perhaps TRBD1 (5 bases). The V end was cut by 0 bases, the J end by 1 base, with 13 bases between. The CDR3 has 16 amino acids. Germline V gene lookup returns CDR1 SGDLS and CDR2 YYNGEE. The CDR3 here is CASSVDGGGRNTEAFF. The CDR3 DNA sequence: TGTGCCAGCAGCGTAGATGGGGGAGGAAGGAACACTGAAGCTTTCTTT.

The rearrangement joins TRBV5-4 to TRBJ2-2, with TRBD2 matching over 10 bases. V dropped 3 bases and J dropped 5; count of bases not matched to a gene: 10. From germline, CDR1 is SGHNT and CDR2 YYREEE (reference sequence). CDR3 length equals 17 residues. The CDR3 DNA reads as TGTGCCAGCAGCTGGCGGGCTAGCGGGAGAGTGACCGGGGAGCTGTTTTTT. Translating gives CASSWRASGRVTGELFF.

This sequence joins TRBV5-8 and TRBJ1-5; no firm D call. V was pared by 2 bases and J by 4 bases, with 10 bases between. This CDR3 contains 14 residues. Germline assignment: CDR1 SGHTS and CDR2 YDEGEE. The CDR3 bases are TGTGCCAGCAGCTTTGGGTTCGGAAATCAGCCCCAGCATTTT. This encodes CASSFGFGNQPQHF.

J is TRBJ2-3 and V is TRBV28; D is unclear. The germline CDR1 and CDR2 sequences are MDHEN and SYDVKM. Trimming cost V 6 bases and J 3 bases, with 13 bases left between them. CDR3 size: 14 residues. As DNA, the CDR3 is TGTGCCAGCAGCCCTTCTGTGGTAACAGATACGCAGTATTTT. It is translated as CASSPSVVTDTQYF.

The chain has TRBV28 and TRBJ2-7; TRBD1 agrees at 8 bases. The CDR3 is 14 amino acids. The V gene's germline CDR1 is MDHEN and CDR2 SYDVKM. V was pared by 3 bases and J by 2 bases, with 3 bases of the junction left unmatched. In DNA, the CDR3 is TGTGCCAGCAGTTTTGGGACAGGTCCCTACGAGCAGTACTTC. This gives the protein CASSFGTGPYEQYF.

This sequence joins TRBV7-2 and TRBJ1-6; D is unresolved. CDR1 and CDR2 (germline): SGHTA, FQGNSA. Deletions cut 1 base from V and 5 bases from J, with 6 bases between. The CDR3 is 14 residues long. The CDR3 DNA reads TGTGCCAGCAGCTTAGTTACAGATAATTCACCCCTCCACTTT. Protein sequence: CASSLVTDNSPLHF.

The chain combines TRBV20-1 with TRBJ2-1, with D possibly matching TRBD2 (5 bases). Trimming shortened V by 5 bases and J by 13 bases, and 12 bases separated the two germline ends. Germline values: CDR1 DFQATT, CDR2 SNEGSKA (reference sequence). The CDR3 has 10 amino acids. The CDR3 DNA is TGCAGTGCTCTGGACTCTTACCAGTTCTTC. It translates to CSALDSYQFF.

The chain uses TRBV28 and TRBJ1-3; D call uncertain. Germline V gene data show CDR1 as MDHEN and CDR2 as SYDVKM. Trimming shortened V by 8 bases and J by 0 bases, and 14 bases separated the two germline ends. The CDR3 length is 15 residues. The CDR3 region is CASGGRQSSGNTIYF. The CDR3 DNA reads TGTGCCAGCGGTGGCAGGCAGAGCTCTGGAAACACCATATATTTT. Filled out from reference TRBV28 and TRBJ1-3, the complete variable domain reads DVKVTQSSRYLVKRTGEKVFLECVQDMDHENMFWYRQDPGLGLRLIYFSYDVKMKEKGDIPEGYSVSREKKERFSLILESASTNQTSMYLCASGGRQSSGNTIYFGEGSWLTVV.

The gene calls are TRBV2 and TRBJ2-5; no reliable D call. V was cut by 4 bases and J by 2 bases, with 8 bases left in between. CDR1 is SNHLY and CDR2 is FYNNEI in the germline V gene. This CDR3 is built from 13 residues. The CDR3 DNA reads as TGTGCCAGCAGTGGGCACGGACAAGAGACCCAGTACTTC. Protein sequence: CASSGHGQETQYF.

The chain carries TRBV5-1 and TRBJ2-7; 9 nucleotides line up with TRBD2. Germline lookup yields CDR1 SGHRS and CDR2 YFSETQ. This CDR3 is 14 amino acids long. With 0 bases clipped from V and 5 bases from J, the junction kept 3 bases outside the gene matches. CDR3 in amino acids: CASSLGEREDEQYF. Here the CDR3 DNA reads TGCGCCAGCAGCTTGGGCGAGCGGGAGGACGAGCAGTACTTC. The variable domain in full, completed from reference TRBV5-1 and TRBJ2-7, reads KAGVTQTPRYLIKTRGQQVTLSCSPISGHRSVSWYQQTPGQGLQFLFEYFSETQRNKGNFPGRFSGRQFSNSRSEMNVSTLELGDSALYLCASSLGEREDEQYFGPGTRLTVT.

The rearrangement joins TRBV2 to TRBJ1-5, with a weak D call TRBD1 (5 bases). Trimming took 3 bases from V and 3 from J, leaving 9 bases between them. This CDR3 has 14 residues. Looked up from germline, CDR1 is SNHLY and CDR2 is FYNNEI. The CDR3 is CASSETAVNQPQHF. The CDR3 nucleotides are TGTGCCAGCAGTGAGACAGCCGTCAATCAGCCCCAGCATTTT.

The chain couples TRBV6-4 to TRBJ2-6; D is ambiguous. This CDR3 spans 16 amino acids. Germline values: CDR1 MRHNA, CDR2 SNTAGT. Trimming took 0 bases from V and 0 from J, leaving 6 bases between them. CDR3 sequence: CASSDSAPSGANVLTF. The CDR3 DNA reads as TGTGCCAGCAGTGACTCTGCTCCCTCTGGGGCCAACGTCCTGACTTTC.

The chain combines TRBV14 with TRBJ2-7; D is ambiguous. Trimming took 4 bases from V and 2 from J, leaving 9 bases between them. The germline V gene encodes CDR1 SGHDN and CDR2 FVKESK. The CDR3 consists of 13 residues. This CDR3 is CASSRQPPYEQYF. The CDR3 nucleotides are TGTGCCAGCAGCCGGCAGCCCCCCTACGAGCAGTACTTC.

This clone was picked up a small number of times. The chain employs TRBV4-2 and TRBJ2-7, with TRBD1 matching 7 bases. Germline V CDR1 and CDR2: LGHNA, YNFKEQ. The junction had 2 bases not matched to a gene; V was cut back by 0 bases and J by 0 bases. The CDR3 sequence is 15 residues long. The CDR3 DNA reads as TGTGCCAGCAGCCAAGACAGGGGGAGCTCCTACGAGCAGTACTTC. As protein: CASSQDRGSSYEQYF.

This chain joins TRBV28 and TRBJ1-3; D possibly corresponds to TRBD1 (5 bases). The CDR3 contains 13 residues. Germline V gene data show CDR1 as MDHEN and CDR2 as SYDVKM. Deletions cut 7 bases from V and 6 bases from J, with 13 bases between. CDR3 residues: CASTSRGINTIYF. The CDR3 coding sequence is TGTGCCAGCACATCCCGGGGCATAAACACCATATATTTT.

This chain links TRBV28 with TRBJ1-5, with D maybe TRBD1 (5 bases). V was trimmed by 3 bases and J by 2 bases, leaving 14 bases between them. This CDR3 comprises 16 residues. CDR1 is MDHEN, CDR2 SYDVKM, per germline. DNA for the CDR3: TGTGCCAGCAGTTTGTCTACAGGTAGGGGCAATCAGCCCCAGCATTTT. Encoded protein: CASSLSTGRGNQPQHF.

This rearrangement joins TRBV9 to TRBJ2-7; possible D gene TRBD2, 6 bases. The V gene's germline CDR1 is SGDLS and CDR2 YYNGEE. This CDR3 contains 16 residues. The V end lost 0 bases, the J end lost 4 bases, and 17 bases lay between the germline ends. Here the CDR3 DNA reads TGTGCCAGCAGCGTAGAGTCGGGAGATGGACTTTACGAGCAGTACTTC. Its translation is CASSVESGDGLYEQYF.

The V and J genes are TRBV19 and TRBJ1-1, with a possible D match to TRBD1 (5 bases). The CDR3 sequence is 14 residues long. V was shortened by 5 bases and J by 1 base, with 11 bases between the two germline ends. Germline CDR1 LNHDA, CDR2 SQIVND (reference sequence). CDR3 sequence (DNA): TGTGCCAGTAGTGTTCAGGGATGGAACACTGAAGCTTTCTTT. It yields the protein CASSVQGWNTEAFF.

V gene TRBV4-1 combines with J gene TRBJ2-6; D possibly corresponds to TRBD1 (5 bases). Trimming shortened V by 3 bases and J by 1 base, and 7 bases separated the two germline ends. Germline V CDR1 and CDR2: MGHRA, YSYEKL. The CDR3 spans 15 residues. This chain's CDR3 is CASSQRQSGANVLTF. As DNA, the CDR3 is TGCGCCAGCAGCCAGAGACAGTCTGGGGCCAACGTCCTGACTTTC.

The chain has TRBV4-3 and TRBJ2-1, with D perhaps matching TRBD2 (6 bases). The V gene lost 0 bases and the J gene lost 5 bases, with 11 bases spanning the gap. Germline V CDR1 and CDR2: LGHNA, YSLEER. This CDR3 spans 15 amino acids. CDR3: CASSQDGTSHNEQFF. The CDR3 region has the DNA TGCGCCAGCAGCCAAGATGGTACTAGCCACAATGAGCAGTTCTTC.

There are a few counts of this clone. The chain links TRBV9 to TRBJ2-1; 15 positions agree with TRBD2. CDR1 is SGDLS, CDR2 YYNGEE, per germline. The CDR3 has 15 amino acids. V was pared by 3 bases and J by 7 bases, with 2 bases of the junction left unmatched. The CDR3 DNA reads TGTGCCAGCAGCGGTGGGACTAGCGGGAGGAATGAGCAGTTCTTC. Its translation is CASSGGTSGRNEQFF. The variable domain in full, with the rest retrieved from reference TRBV9 and TRBJ2-1, is DSGVTQTPKHLITATGQRVTLRCSPRSGDLSVYWYQQSLDQGLQFLIQYYNGEERAKGNILERFSAQQFPDLHSELNLSSLELGDSALYFCASSGGTSGRNEQFFGPGTRLTVL.

The V call is TRBV28, the J call TRBJ2-5, with TRBD1 matching over 9 bases. The end of the DNA fits TRBJ2-7 better, so the J call may be wrong. Germline-derived CDR1 and CDR2 are MDHEN and SYDVKM. This CDR3 region has 15 residues. The CDR3 DNA sequence: TGTGCCAGCAGCCTAGTGGGACAGGGTTCCTACGAGCAGTACTTC. Amino acids: CASSLVGQGSYEQYF.

The V call is TRBV9, the J call TRBJ2-1; 10 nucleotides line up with TRBD1. V lost 2 bases, J lost 6 bases, and 5 bases stayed unmatched. Looked up from germline, CDR1 is SGDLS and CDR2 is YYNGEE. This CDR3 has 15 amino acids. CDR3 nucleotides: TGTGCCAGCAGCGTGGCCGGGACAGGGGTCAATGAGCAGTTCTTC. This gives the protein CASSVAGTGVNEQFF.

The rearrangement links TRBV30 to TRBJ2-1; no reliable D call. V gave up 1 base and J gave up 9 bases, with 4 bases separating them. CDR3 length: 10 amino acids. CDR1 is GTSNPN and CDR2 is SVGIG in the germline V gene (reference sequence). Written as DNA, the CDR3 is TGTGCCTGGAGTGAGGGTGAGCAGTTCTTC. This encodes CAWSEGEQFF. Complete variable domain (other parts from reference TRBV30 and TRBJ2-1): SQTIHQWPATLVQPVGSPLSLECTVEGTSNPNLYWYRQAAGRGLQLLFYSVGIGQISSEVPQNLSASRPQDRQFILSSKKLLLSDSGFYLCAWSEGEQFFGPGTRLTVL.

This rearrangement joins TRBV7-8 to TRBJ2-2, with TRBD2 identical over 8 bases. V was pared by 5 bases and J by 1 base, with 15 bases of the junction left unmatched. This CDR3 is 19 amino acids long. The germline gives CDR1 SGHVS, CDR2 FQNEAQ. The CDR3 DNA follows: TGTGCCAGCAGCCTCCCCCGCTCGGGGGGGGCGTTGAACACCGGGGAGCTGTTTTTT. Residues: CASSLPRSGGALNTGELFF. Full variable domain (outside the CDR3, taken from reference TRBV7-8 and TRBJ2-2): GAGVSQSPRYKVAKRGQDVALRCDPISGHVSLFWYQQALGQGPEFLTYFQNEAQLDKSGLPSDRFFAERPEGSVSTLKIQRTQQEDSAVYLCASSLPRSGGALNTGELFFGEGSRLTVL.

The chain joins TRBV13 to TRBJ1-1; 7 bases line up with TRBD1. The CDR3 is 14 amino acids. Trimming at V came to 4 bases and at J to 1 base, leaving 3 bases not matched to a gene. The germline CDR1 and CDR2 sequences are PRHDT and FYEKMQ (reference sequence). The CDR3 bases are TGTGCCAGCAGCTCACGGACAGGGAACACTGAAGCTTTCTTT. This sequence encodes CASSSRTGNTEAFF.

This chain connects TRBV6-5 to TRBJ2-3, with a tentative D call TRBD1 (6 bases). V was clipped by 0 bases and J by 3 bases, with 10 bases between them. The V gene's germline CDR1 is MNHEY and CDR2 SVGAGI. The CDR3 has 15 amino acids. CDR3: CASSYSWGRTDTQYF. CDR3 nucleotide sequence: TGTGCCAGCAGTTACTCGTGGGGGCGGACAGATACGCAGTATTTT.

The chain has TRBV11-2 and TRBJ2-7; D is unclear. Germline values: CDR1 SGHAT, CDR2 FQNNGV. Trimming removed 5 bases from V and 3 bases from J, with 17 bases in between. The CDR3 runs 15 residues. CDR3 residues: CASSPPGRTGYEQYF. CDR3 DNA sequence: TGTGCCAGCAGCCCTCCGGGTCGCACCGGCTACGAGCAGTACTTC.